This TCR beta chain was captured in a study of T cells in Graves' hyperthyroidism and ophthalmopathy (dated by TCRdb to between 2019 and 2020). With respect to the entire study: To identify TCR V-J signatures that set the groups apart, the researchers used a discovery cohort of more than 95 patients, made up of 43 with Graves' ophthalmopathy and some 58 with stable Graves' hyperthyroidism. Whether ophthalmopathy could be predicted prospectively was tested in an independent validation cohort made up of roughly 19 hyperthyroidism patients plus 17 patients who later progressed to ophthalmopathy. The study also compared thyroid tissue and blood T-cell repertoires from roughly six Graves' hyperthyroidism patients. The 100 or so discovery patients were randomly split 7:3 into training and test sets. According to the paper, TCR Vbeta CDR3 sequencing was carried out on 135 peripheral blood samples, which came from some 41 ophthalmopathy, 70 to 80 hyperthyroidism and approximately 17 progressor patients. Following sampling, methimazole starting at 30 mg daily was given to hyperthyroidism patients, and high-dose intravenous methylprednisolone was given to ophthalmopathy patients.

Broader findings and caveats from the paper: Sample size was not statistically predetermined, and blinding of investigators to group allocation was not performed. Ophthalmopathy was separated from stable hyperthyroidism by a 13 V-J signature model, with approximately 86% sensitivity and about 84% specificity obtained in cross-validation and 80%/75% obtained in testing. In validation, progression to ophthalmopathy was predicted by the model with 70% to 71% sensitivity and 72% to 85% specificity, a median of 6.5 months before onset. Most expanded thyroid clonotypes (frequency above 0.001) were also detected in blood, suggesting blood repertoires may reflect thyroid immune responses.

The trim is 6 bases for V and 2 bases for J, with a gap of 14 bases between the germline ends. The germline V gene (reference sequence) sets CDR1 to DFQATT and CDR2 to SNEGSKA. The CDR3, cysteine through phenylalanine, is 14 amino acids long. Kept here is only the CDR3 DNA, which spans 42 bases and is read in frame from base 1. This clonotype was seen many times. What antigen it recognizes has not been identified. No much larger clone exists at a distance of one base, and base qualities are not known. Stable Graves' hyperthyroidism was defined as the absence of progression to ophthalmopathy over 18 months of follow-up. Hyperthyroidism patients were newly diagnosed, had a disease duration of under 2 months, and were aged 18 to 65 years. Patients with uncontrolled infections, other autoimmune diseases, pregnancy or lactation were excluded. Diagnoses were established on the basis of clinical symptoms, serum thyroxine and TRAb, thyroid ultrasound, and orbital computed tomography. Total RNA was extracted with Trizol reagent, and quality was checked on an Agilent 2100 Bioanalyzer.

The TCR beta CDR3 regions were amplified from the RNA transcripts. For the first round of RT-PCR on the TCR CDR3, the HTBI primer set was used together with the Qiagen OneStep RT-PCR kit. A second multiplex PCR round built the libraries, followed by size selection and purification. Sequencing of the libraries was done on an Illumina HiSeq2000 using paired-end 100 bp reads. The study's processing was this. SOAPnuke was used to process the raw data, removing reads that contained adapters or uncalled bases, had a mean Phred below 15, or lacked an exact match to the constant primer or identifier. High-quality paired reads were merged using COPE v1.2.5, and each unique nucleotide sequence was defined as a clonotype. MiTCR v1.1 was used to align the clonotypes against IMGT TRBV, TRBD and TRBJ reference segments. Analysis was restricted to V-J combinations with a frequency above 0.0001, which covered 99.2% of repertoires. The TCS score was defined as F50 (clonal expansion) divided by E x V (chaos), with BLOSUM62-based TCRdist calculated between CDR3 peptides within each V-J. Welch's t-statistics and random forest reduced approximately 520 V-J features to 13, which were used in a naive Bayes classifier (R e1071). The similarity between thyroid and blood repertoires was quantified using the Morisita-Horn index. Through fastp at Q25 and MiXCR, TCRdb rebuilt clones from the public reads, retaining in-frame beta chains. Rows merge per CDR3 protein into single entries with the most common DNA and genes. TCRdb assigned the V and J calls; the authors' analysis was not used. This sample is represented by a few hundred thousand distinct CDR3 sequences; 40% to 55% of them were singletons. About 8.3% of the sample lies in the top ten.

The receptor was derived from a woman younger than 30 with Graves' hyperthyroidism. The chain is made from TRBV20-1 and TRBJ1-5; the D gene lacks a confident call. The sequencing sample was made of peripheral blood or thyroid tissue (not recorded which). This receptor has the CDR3 CSAESSQGNQPQHF. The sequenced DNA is TGCAGTGCCGAAAGCAGTCAGGGCAATCAGCCCCAGCATTTT.